This section outlines one T cell receptor (beta chain) sequence together with its context. Measured with immunoSEQ multiplex PCR; TCRdb has only the in-frame clones, and not every one. The table includes approximately 250,000 clones, roughly 83% detected once. CDR3 size: 13 residues. Germline values: CDR1 MNHEY, CDR2 SMNVEV (reference sequence). V lost 4 bases and J 2 bases, leaving 8 bases between the germline ends. This sample was included in a study of blood T cell repertoires in COVID-19. Study summary: T cells, B-cell-depleted T cells, or PBMCs supplied cDNA or gDNA.

The sequencing sample was made of peripheral blood. The chain is built from TRBV27 and TRBJ2-5, with unresolved D. This TCR came from a woman aged 80 or older with COVID-19, enrolled during active disease. CDR3 region: CASSWRTQETQYF. The CDR3 DNA follows: TGTGCCAGCAGTTGGAGAACTCAAGAGACCCAGTACTTC.